The 8 T cell receptor beta chains given below trace back to one sample, sequenced in a study of shared clonotypes between healthy human individuals. This table comes from immunoSEQ multiplex PCR, and its TCRdb copy is limited to in-frame clones, with some not included. The sample gives hundreds of thousands of clones, just over 90% of which show up once; about 24% is in the top ten. As defined, naive CD8 cells were CD45RO-negative and positively selected for CCR7, with terminally differentiated effector memory CD45RA+ cells excluded. The sequencing input was naive CD8+ T cells sorted from blood. The origin of the receptors is a man younger than 45 in good health.

The genes are TRBV5-6 and TRBJ2-7; D unclear. The CDR3 runs to 16 residues. The germline gives CDR1 SGHDT, CDR2 YYEEEE. The V end was cut by 1 base, the J end by 2 bases, with 16 bases between. The CDR3 DNA reads as TGTGCCAGCAGCTTGTGGGTCGAGCCCACTACCTACGAGCAGTACTTC. Protein: CASSLWVEPTTYEQYF.

The V and J genes are TRBV7-9 and TRBJ1-3, with a weak D call TRBD1 (5 bases). CDR3 length: 16 residues. V dropped 4 bases and J dropped 0 bases, with 13 bases sitting between them. Germline-derived CDR1 and CDR2 are SEHNR and FQNEAQ (reference sequence). The CDR3 protein is CASSSQTDLSGNTIYF. Written as DNA, the CDR3 is TGTGCCAGCAGCTCGCAGACAGACCTCTCTGGAAACACCATATATTTT.

This rearrangement joins TRBV7-6 to TRBJ2-5; possible D gene TRBD1, 5 bases. Trimming pared 5 bases from V and 0 bases from J, leaving 16 bases between. The CDR3 extends over 16 amino acids. Germline V gene sequence: CDR1 SGHVS, CDR2 FNYEAQ. CDR3 nucleotide sequence: TGTGCCAGCAGCCAGAGCAGGGTGCGGTACCAAGAGACCCAGTACTTC. Translation gives CASSQSRVRYQETQYF.

The CDR3 is CASKDSIYEQYF. CDR3 DNA: TGTGCCAGCAAGGACAGCATTTACGAGCAGTACTTC. The chain recombines TRBV2 with TRBJ2-7, with a weak D call TRBD1 (6 bases). Trimming removed 7 bases at V and 4 bases at J, with 11 bases between. The CDR3 spans 12 residues. CDR1 SNHLY and CDR2 FYNNEI come from the germline V gene.

This chain connects TRBV7-8 to TRBJ1-1, with D possibly being TRBD1 (6 bases). In germline, CDR1 is SGHVS, CDR2 FQNEAQ. V was cut by 6 bases and J by 4 bases, with 21 bases left in between. This CDR3 spans 16 amino acids. Written as DNA, the CDR3 is TGTGCCAGCAGTTTTAGGGGGGGCCTCTTGGCCACTGAAGCTTTCTTT. It specifies CASSFRGGLLATEAFF.

The chain carries TRBV5-1 and TRBJ2-1, with 10 bases aligning to TRBD2. This CDR3 is 19 amino acids long. Germline V gene data show CDR1 as SGHRS and CDR2 as YFSETQ. The J segment lost 1 base and the V segment lost 4 bases, leaving 14 bases of the junction unmatched. The CDR3 reads CASSPGVAGGETSYNEQFF. The CDR3 DNA sequence: TGCGCCAGCAGCCCCGGGGTAGCGGGAGGTGAAACGTCCTACAATGAGCAGTTCTTC.

The chain recombines TRBV4-3 with TRBJ1-1; D may be TRBD1 (5 bases). The V gene's germline CDR1 is LGHNA and CDR2 YSLEER. This CDR3 spans 15 amino acids. V was trimmed by 0 bases and J by 4 bases, leaving 12 bases between them. The CDR3 loop reads CASSQEFRGSTEAFF. CDR3 coding DNA: TGCGCCAGCAGCCAAGAGTTTAGGGGTTCCACTGAAGCTTTCTTT.

The chain uses TRBV6-1 and TRBJ2-1, with a possible D match to TRBD2 (6 bases). Trimming shortened V by 7 bases and J by 8 bases, and 18 bases separated the two germline ends. Germline values: CDR1 MNHNS, CDR2 SASEGT. The CDR3 sequence is 14 residues long. CDR3 sequence: CASTEGGSGYEQFF. The CDR3, as DNA: TGTGCCAGCACCGAAGGAGGGTCCGGGTATGAGCAGTTCTTC.